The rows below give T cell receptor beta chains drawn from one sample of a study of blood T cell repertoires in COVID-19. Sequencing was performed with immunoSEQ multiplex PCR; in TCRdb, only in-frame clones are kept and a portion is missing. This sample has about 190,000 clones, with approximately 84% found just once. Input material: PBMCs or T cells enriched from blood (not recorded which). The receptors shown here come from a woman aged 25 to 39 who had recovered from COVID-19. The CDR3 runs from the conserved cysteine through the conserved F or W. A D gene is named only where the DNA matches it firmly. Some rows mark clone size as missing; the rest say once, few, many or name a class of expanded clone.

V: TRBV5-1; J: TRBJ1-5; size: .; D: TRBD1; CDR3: CASSNGTASNQPQHF; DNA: TGCGCCAGCAGCAACGGGACAGCGAGCAATCAGCCCCAGCATTTT
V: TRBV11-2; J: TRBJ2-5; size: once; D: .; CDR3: CASSLVPGGETQYF; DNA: TGTGCCAGCAGCTTAGTGCCCGGAGGAGAGACCCAGTACTTC
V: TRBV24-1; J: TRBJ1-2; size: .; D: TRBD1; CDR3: CATSDSLWGQSDGYTF; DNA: TGTGCCACCAGTGATTCCCTTTGGGGACAGTCTGATGGCTACACCTTC
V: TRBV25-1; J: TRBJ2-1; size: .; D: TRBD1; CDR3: CASSERTGGNEQFF; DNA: TGTGCCAGCAGTGAGAGGACAGGGGGCAATGAGCAGTTCTTC
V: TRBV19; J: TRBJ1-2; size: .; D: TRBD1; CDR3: CASSRPSSGTGKTANYGYTF; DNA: TGTGCCAGTAGTCGCCCCTCGAGCGGGACAGGGAAGACGGCTAACTATGGCTACACCTTC
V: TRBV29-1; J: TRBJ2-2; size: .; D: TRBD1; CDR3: CSVIDRGNTGELFF; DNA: TGCAGCGTTATCGACAGGGGAAACACCGGGGAGCTGTTTTTT
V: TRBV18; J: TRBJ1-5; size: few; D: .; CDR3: CASSPRSGGQPQHF; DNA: TGTGCCAGCTCACCACGTTCTGGGGGCCAGCCCCAGCATTTT
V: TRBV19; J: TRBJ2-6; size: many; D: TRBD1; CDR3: CASSRDSASGANVLTF; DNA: TGTGCCAGTAGTAGGGACAGTGCGTCTGGGGCCAACGTCCTGACTTTC
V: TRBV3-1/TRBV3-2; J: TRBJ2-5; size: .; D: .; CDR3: CASSQDEWQRVETQYF; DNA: TGTGCCAGCAGCCAAGATGAGTGGCAGCGAGTAGAGACCCAGTACTTC
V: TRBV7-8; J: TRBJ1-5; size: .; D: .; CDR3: CASSLTPISAVNQPQHF; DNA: TGTGCCAGCAGCTTAACCCCTATTTCGGCGGTTAATCAGCCCCAGCATTTT
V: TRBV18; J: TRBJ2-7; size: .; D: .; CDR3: CASSPRGREGGYEQYF; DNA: TGTGCCAGCTCACCCCGGGGAAGGGAAGGGGGCTACGAGCAGTACTTC
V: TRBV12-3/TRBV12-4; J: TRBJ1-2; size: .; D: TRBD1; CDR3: CASSDRVSYGYTF; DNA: TGTGCCAGCAGTGACAGGGTGAGCTATGGCTACACCTTC
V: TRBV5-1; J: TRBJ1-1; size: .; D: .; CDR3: CASSLGEGPYTEAFF; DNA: TGCGCCAGCAGCTTGGGAGAGGGCCCCTACACTGAAGCTTTCTTT
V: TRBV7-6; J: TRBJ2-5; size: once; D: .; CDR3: CASSPSQETQYF; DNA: TGTGCCAGCAGCCCCAGCCAAGAGACCCAGTACTTC
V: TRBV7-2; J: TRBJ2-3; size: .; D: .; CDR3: CASSPSTDTQYF; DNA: TGTGCCAGCAGCCCTAGCACAGATACGCAGTATTTT
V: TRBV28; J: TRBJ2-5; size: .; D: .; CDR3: CASSLLGRVETQYF; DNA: TGTGCCAGCAGTTTATTGGGCAGGGTAGAGACCCAGTACTTC